This T cell receptor (beta chain) was recovered during a study of blood T cells in healthy people across ages. It was with a sample-barcoded 5' primer and a J-beta primer mix that a second PCR of roughly 6 to 12 cycles was run. From each sample, at least 2.5 million paired-end reads containing CDR3 were obtained. TCRdb ran MiXCR on the 5' RACE reads and lists one entry per CDR3 protein. The sample has approximately 880,000 distinct CDR3 sequences, 45% to 50% seen once. The CDR3 is 17 amino acids. Germline V gene data show CDR1 as SNHLY and CDR2 as FYNNEI. V lost 7 bases and J lost 0, with 16 bases in between. Findings and caveats of the study: Naive T cell percentage strongly correlated with TCR beta diversity.

As for this clonotype: Its antigen is as yet unknown.

The sequencing sample was made of blood. The chain carries TRBV2 and TRBJ2-6; D is unresolved. The TCR was taken from a man in his thirties or forties in good health. The CDR3 DNA reads as TGTGCCAGCACTGGCTCCCGGACCAGCTCTGGGGCCAACGTCCTGACTTTC. It yields the protein CASTGSRTSSGANVLTF.